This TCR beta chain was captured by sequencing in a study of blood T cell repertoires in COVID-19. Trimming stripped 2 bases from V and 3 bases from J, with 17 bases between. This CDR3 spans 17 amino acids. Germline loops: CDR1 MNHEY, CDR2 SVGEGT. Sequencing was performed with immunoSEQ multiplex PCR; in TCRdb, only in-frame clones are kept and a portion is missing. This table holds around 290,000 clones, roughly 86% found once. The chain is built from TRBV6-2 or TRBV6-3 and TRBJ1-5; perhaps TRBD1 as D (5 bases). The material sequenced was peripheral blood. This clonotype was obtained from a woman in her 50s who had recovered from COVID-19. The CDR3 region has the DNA TGTGCCAGCAGTTACGGGGGGTCTGGGGGGAACAATCAGCCCCAGCATTTT. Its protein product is CASSYGGSGGNNQPQHF.